This T cell receptor (beta chain) was recovered during a study of long-term antiretroviral therapy in people with HIV. Study-level findings and limits: HIV repertoires spanned tighter CDR3 length ranges than controls did. Repertoire composition at all time points was dominated by clones that had expanded before ART.

As regards this clone: Its antigen is unidentified.

An immunoSEQ assay, version v3.0, was performed at survey level. The table came from immunoSEQ multiplex PCR; TCRdb's copy has only in-frame clones and leaves some out. Of tens of thousands of clones listed, about four fifths were seen once; the top ten hold less than 20%. Germline V gene lookup returns CDR1 SGHAT and CDR2 FQNNGV. Trimming shortened V by 2 bases and J by 4 bases, and 8 bases separated the two germline ends. This CDR3 region has 13 residues. The V and J genes are TRBV11-2 and TRBJ2-5; TRBD1 is a possible D gene (6 bases). The sequence derives from a man aged 40-55 years with HIV. Sequencing used unsorted PBMCs, obtained 0.5 years before starting antiretroviral therapy. Written as DNA, the CDR3 is TGTGCCAGCAGCTTAATGGGGGCAGAGACCCAGTACTTC. Protein sequence: CASSLMGAETQYF.